This T cell receptor beta chain was sequenced for a study of spatial heterogeneity in lung cancer. There are 13 residues in the CDR3. Trimming cost V 5 bases and J 3 bases, with 8 bases left between them. CDR1 and CDR2 (germline): SGHTA, FQGNSA. The time point here: blood at routine non-recurrence follow-up after resection. Tumor, nontumor lung or frozen PBMC supplied whole RNA that was sequenced unsorted. Each CDR3 protein is one row after TCRdb ran MiXCR on the 5' RACE reads. This table has 95,000 to 120,000 distinct CDR3 sequences, under 14% appearing once. Sequences were derived from PBMCs, sampled at follow-up. V is TRBV7-2 and J is TRBJ1-5; D is perhaps TRBD1 (5 bases). This TCR was recovered from a female donor with early-stage non-small cell lung cancer. The CDR3 loop is CASSRQFNQPQHF. The CDR3 nucleotides are TGTGCCAGCAGCAGACAGTTCAATCAGCCCCAGCATTTT.